This T cell receptor (beta chain) was sequenced during a study of identical twins. This CDR3 is built from 15 residues. Trimming left V 3 bases short and J 3 bases short, with 15 bases between. Using its own MiXCR run on the 5' RACE reads, TCRdb lists one record per CDR3 protein. The data hold nearly 650,000 distinct CDR3 sequences, with just over 7% observed a single time. This clonotype was counted a few times. In addition, the sample was reused for a study of yellow fever vaccine responses in identical twins.

The sequence was collected from a woman aged 18-30 years in good health. Sequencing was carried out using PBMCs. The rearrangement joins TRBV12-3 or TRBV12-4 to TRBJ2-7; tentative D call: TRBD2 (5 bases). The CDR3 reads CASSFRTAGGYEQYF. The CDR3 DNA follows: TGTGCCAGCAGTTTTCGGACGGCAGGAGGCTACGAGCAGTACTTC.